The 20 T cell receptor beta chains below all came from one sample that was sequenced in a study of control samples from healthy donors and cancer patients. Generated by immunoSEQ multiplex PCR, the TCRdb table keeps only in-frame clones and is missing some. The table shows just over 80,000 clones, with around 94% occurring only once. The material sequenced was blood. The source of these receptors is a woman in her late teens or twenties in good health.

The count of this clone is one. The CDR3 nucleotides read TGTGCCAGCAGCTTGGGGATAAGCGGGAGCCTCAACGAGCAGTACTTC. Residues: CASSLGISGSLNEQYF. The J gene is TRBJ2-7, the V gene TRBV7-2; TRBD2 matches 8 bases. Germline assignment: CDR1 SGHTA and CDR2 FQGNSA. Trimming took 3 bases from V and 5 from J; bases not matched to a gene: 12. This CDR3 has 16 residues. Looking up the rest from reference TRBV7-2 and TRBJ2-7 gives the full variable domain: GAGVSQSPSNKVTEKGKDVELRCDPISGHTALYWYRQSLGQGLEFLIYFQGNSAPDKSGLPSDRFSAERTGGSVSTLTIQRTQQEDSAVYLCASSLGISGSLNEQYFGPGTRLTVT.

This chain uses TRBV3-1 (or the pseudogene TRBV3-2) with TRBJ1-2; TRBD1 matches at 7 bases. Germline V gene lookup returns CDR1 LGHDT and CDR2 YNNKEL (reference sequence). The V segment lost 4 bases and the J segment 5 bases; nucleotides outside the gene matches: 10. The CDR3 contains 15 residues. CDR3 DNA: TGTGCCAGCAGCCCCTTGGCGGGGACAGTTTATGGCTACACCTTC. Translation gives CASSPLAGTVYGYTF.

The chain carries TRBV4-2 and TRBJ2-1; 10 nucleotides match TRBD2. The CDR3 extends over 15 amino acids. Germline trimming cut 0 bases from V and 5 bases from J; bases unmatched to any gene: 1. The germline gives CDR1 LGHNA, CDR2 YNFKEQ. The CDR3 coding sequence is TGTGCCAGCAGCCAAGAAGGACTAGCGGACAATGAGCAGTTCTTC. Translating it yields CASSQEGLADNEQFF.

CDR3 nucleotide sequence: TGTGCCAGCAGTTCAATCTCTACCGTTACTAGAATACCCGACAGGTACCAAGAGACCCAGTACTTC. It encodes CASSSISTVTRIPDRYQETQYF. The chain has TRBV28 and TRBJ2-5, with a possible D match to TRBD1 (6 bases). The CDR3 contains 22 residues. Germline CDR1 MDHEN, CDR2 SYDVKM. Trimming cost V 4 bases and J 0 bases, with 33 bases left between them.

The CDR3 DNA reads TGTGCCAGCAGTGAATGGAGGGGAGGGATGGCTGGAAACACCATATATTTT. Protein: CASSEWRGGMAGNTIYF. The gene calls are TRBV25-1 and TRBJ1-3; tentative D call: TRBD1 (5 bases). Germline values: CDR1 MGHDK, CDR2 SYGVNS. V dropped 1 base and J dropped 2 bases, with 15 bases sitting between them. The CDR3 totals 17 residues.

The rearrangement uses TRBV27 and TRBJ2-3, with 8 bases lining up with TRBD2. Trimming took 4 bases from V and 5 from J; bases not matched to a gene: 8. Germline CDR1 is MNHEY and CDR2 is SMNVEV (reference sequence). CDR3 size: 15 residues. In DNA, the CDR3 is TGTGCCAGCAGTTCAGGCGGGGGGCCGAGAGATACGCAGTATTTT. It codes for CASSSGGGPRDTQYF.

The gene calls are TRBV28 and TRBJ1-3, with D tentatively TRBD1 (6 bases). V was clipped by 4 bases and J by 0 bases, with 16 bases between them. Germline V CDR1 and CDR2: MDHEN, SYDVKM. CDR3 length equals 17 residues. In DNA, the CDR3 is TGTGCCAGCAGTTCGATTGACAGGCCCCTCTCTGGAAACACCATATATTTT. Translation: CASSSIDRPLSGNTIYF.

The chain has TRBV19 and TRBJ2-1; 13 bases line up with TRBD2. The CDR3 is made up of 14 amino acids. The J segment lost 6 bases and the V segment lost 9 bases, leaving 5 bases of the junction unmatched. Germline lookup yields CDR1 LNHDA and CDR2 SQIVND (reference sequence). CDR3 in amino acids: CASRLAGGSNEQFF. CDR3 bases: TGTGCCAGCAGACTAGCGGGGGGTTCCAATGAGCAGTTCTTC.

The chain employs TRBV5-1 and TRBJ2-1, with 10 bases aligning to TRBD2. The CDR3 totals 17 residues. Losses at the gene ends were 3 bases for V and 6 bases for J; bases not matched to a gene: 12. The germline V gene encodes CDR1 SGHRS and CDR2 YFSETQ. The CDR3 coding sequence is TGCGCCAGCAGCTCCCTTGCATCGGGACTAGCGCTCAATGAGCAGTTCTTC. Its translation is CASSSLASGLALNEQFF.

The CDR3, as DNA: TGTGCCAGCAGCTTGGCCCGTGGGTGGAGCTCCTACGAGCAGTACTTC. Residues: CASSLARGWSSYEQYF. The rearrangement links TRBV5-8 to TRBJ2-7; D unclear. The CDR3 extends over 16 amino acids. Looked up from germline, CDR1 is SGHTS and CDR2 is YDEGEE. V dropped 0 bases and J dropped 0 bases, with 13 bases sitting between them.

The J gene is TRBJ2-3, the V gene TRBV7-9; TRBD2 matches at 10 bases. There are 15 residues in the CDR3. Germline loops: CDR1 SEHNR, CDR2 FQNEAQ (reference sequence). Trimming took 7 bases from V and 2 from J; bases not matched to a gene: 6. CDR3 protein: CASTLAGANTDTQYF. The CDR3 bases are TGTGCCAGCACGCTAGCGGGGGCCAACACAGATACGCAGTATTTT.

This sequence joins TRBV28 and TRBJ2-5; TRBD2 is a possible D gene (5 bases). CDR3 length: 15 amino acids. With 6 bases removed from V and 5 bases from J, the gap between germline ends came to 19 bases. The germline CDR1 and CDR2 sequences are MDHEN and SYDVKM. This CDR3 is CASSQRTRFMETQYF. The CDR3 DNA reads as TGTGCCAGCAGCCAACGTACTAGGTTCATGGAGACCCAGTACTTC.

The CDR3 sequence: CASSLSPIYEQYF. CDR3 bases: TGTGCCAGCAGTTTATCCCCTATTTACGAGCAGTACTTC. J is TRBJ2-7 and V is TRBV28; no definite D call. Trimming took off 1 base at V and 4 bases at J, with 8 bases between the two ends. This CDR3 has 13 amino acids. From germline, CDR1 is MDHEN and CDR2 SYDVKM.

The V and J genes are TRBV7-9 and TRBJ1-6, with 8 bases that match TRBD1. This CDR3 contains 16 residues. CDR1 and CDR2 (germline): SEHNR, FQNEAQ (reference sequence). Trimming took 5 bases from V and 7 from J; bases not matched to a gene: 10. In DNA form, the CDR3 reads TGTGCCAGCAGCCCCGCCCAAGACAGGGGAAATTCACCCCTCCACTTT. Translated: CASSPAQDRGNSPLHF.

The chain joins TRBV6-2 or TRBV6-3 to TRBJ1-1; 7 bases align to TRBD1. With V trimmed by 2 bases and J by 8 bases, 17 bases remained unmatched. Germline V CDR1 and CDR2: MNHEY, SVGEGT. This CDR3 comprises 17 residues. CDR3 nucleotide sequence: TGTGCCAGCAGTTACGCCCCCGGACAGGCTGCCCGAGCCGAAGCTTTCTTT. As protein: CASSYAPGQAARAEAFF.

The chain links TRBV29-1 to TRBJ2-7, with a possible D match to TRBD2 (6 bases). CDR1 and CDR2 from the germline V gene are SQVTM and ANQGSEA. Trimming shortened V by 2 bases and J by 4 bases, and 12 bases separated the two germline ends. CDR3 size: 13 residues. CDR3 loop: CSVERGGTYEQYF. The CDR3 DNA sequence: TGCAGCGTTGAACGGGGCGGGACTTACGAGCAGTACTTC.

The gene calls are TRBV19 and TRBJ1-3; D remains ambiguous. V dropped 3 bases and J dropped 0 bases, with 18 bases sitting between them. Germline CDR1 is LNHDA and CDR2 is SQIVND (reference sequence). This CDR3 contains 18 residues. The CDR3 loop reads CASSISSSGGDSGNTIYF. As DNA, the CDR3 is TGTGCCAGTAGTATCTCATCATCCGGTGGGGACTCTGGAAACACCATATATTTT.

The chain carries TRBV28 and TRBJ1-5; a weak D match, TRBD1 (5 bases). Germline CDR1 and CDR2: MDHEN and SYDVKM. The CDR3 extends over 15 amino acids. V was cut by 4 bases and J by 3 bases, with 13 bases left in between. The CDR3 sequence is CASSSWGRSNQPQHF. The CDR3 region has the DNA TGTGCCAGCAGTTCTTGGGGACGGTCCAATCAGCCCCAGCATTTT.

The chain recombines TRBV7-9 with TRBJ2-3, with 10 bases identical to TRBD1. J lost 5 bases, V lost 5 bases, and 10 bases had no gene match. This CDR3 has 16 residues. Germline V gene sequence: CDR1 SEHNR, CDR2 FQNEAQ (reference sequence). The CDR3: CASSRTGTGAQDTQYF. The CDR3 nucleotides are TGTGCCAGCAGCCGCACCGGGACAGGGGCCCAAGATACGCAGTATTTT. The entire variable domain, with the rest obtained from reference TRBV7-9 and TRBJ2-3, is as follows: DTGVSQNPRHKITKRGQNVTFRCDPISEHNRLYWYRQTLGQGPEFLTYFQNEAQLEKSRLLSDRFSAERPKGSFSTLEIQRTEQGDSAMYLCASSRTGTGAQDTQYFGPGTRLTVL.

For this clone: The same CDR3 also results from other DNA sequences found in this sample. The rearrangement links TRBV7-2 to TRBJ2-7; a weak D match, TRBD2 (5 bases). The germline V and J ends were trimmed by 1 base and 3 bases, with 7 bases remaining between them. Per the germline V gene, CDR1 is SGHTA and CDR2 is FQGNSA. The CDR3 is 13 amino acids. In DNA form, the CDR3 reads TGTGCCAGCAGCTTAGGCGCGGGCTACGAGCAGTACTTC. Protein product: CASSLGAGYEQYF.